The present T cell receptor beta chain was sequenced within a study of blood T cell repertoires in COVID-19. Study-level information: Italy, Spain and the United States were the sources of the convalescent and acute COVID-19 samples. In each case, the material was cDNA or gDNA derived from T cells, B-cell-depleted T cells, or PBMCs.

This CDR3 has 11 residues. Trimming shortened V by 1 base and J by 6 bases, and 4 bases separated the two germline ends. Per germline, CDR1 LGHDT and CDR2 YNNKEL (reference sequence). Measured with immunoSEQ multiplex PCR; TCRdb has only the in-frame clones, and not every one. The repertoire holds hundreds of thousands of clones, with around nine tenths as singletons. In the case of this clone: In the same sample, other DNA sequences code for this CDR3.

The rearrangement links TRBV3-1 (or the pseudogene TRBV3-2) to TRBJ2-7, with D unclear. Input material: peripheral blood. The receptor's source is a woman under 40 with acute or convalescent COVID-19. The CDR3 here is CASSQGAEQYF. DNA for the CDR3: TGTGCCAGCAGCCAAGGAGCCGAGCAGTACTTC.